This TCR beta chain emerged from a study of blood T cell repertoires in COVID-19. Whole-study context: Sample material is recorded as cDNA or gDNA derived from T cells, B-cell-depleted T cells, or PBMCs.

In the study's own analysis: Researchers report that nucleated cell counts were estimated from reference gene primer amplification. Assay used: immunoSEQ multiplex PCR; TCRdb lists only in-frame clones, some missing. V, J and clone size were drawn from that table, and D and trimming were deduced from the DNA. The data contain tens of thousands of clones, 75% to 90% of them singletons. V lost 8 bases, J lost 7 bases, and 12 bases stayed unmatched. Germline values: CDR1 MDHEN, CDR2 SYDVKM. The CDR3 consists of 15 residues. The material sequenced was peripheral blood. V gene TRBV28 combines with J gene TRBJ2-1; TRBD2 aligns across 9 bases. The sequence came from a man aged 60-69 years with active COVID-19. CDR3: CASLVGASGTNEQFF. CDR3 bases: TGTGCCAGCCTAGTTGGGGCTAGCGGGACTAATGAGCAGTTCTTC.